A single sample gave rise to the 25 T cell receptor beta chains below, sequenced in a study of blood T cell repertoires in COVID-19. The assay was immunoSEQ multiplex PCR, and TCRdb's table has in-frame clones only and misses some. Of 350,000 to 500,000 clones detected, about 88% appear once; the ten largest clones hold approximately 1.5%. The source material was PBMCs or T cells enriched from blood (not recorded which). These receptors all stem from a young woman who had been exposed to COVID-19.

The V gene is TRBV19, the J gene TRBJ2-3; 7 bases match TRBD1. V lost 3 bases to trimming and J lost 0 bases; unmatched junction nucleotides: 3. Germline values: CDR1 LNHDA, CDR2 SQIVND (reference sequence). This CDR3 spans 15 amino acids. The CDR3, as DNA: TGTGCCAGTAGTATCGGGACAGCGAGCACAGATACGCAGTATTTT. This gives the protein CASSIGTASTDTQYF.

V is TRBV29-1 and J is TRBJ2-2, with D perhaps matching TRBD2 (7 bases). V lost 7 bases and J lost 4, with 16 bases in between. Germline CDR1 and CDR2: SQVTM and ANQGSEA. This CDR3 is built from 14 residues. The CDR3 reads CSAEGGMATGELFF. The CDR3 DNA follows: TGCAGCGCCGAGGGGGGGATGGCCACCGGGGAGCTGTTTTTT.

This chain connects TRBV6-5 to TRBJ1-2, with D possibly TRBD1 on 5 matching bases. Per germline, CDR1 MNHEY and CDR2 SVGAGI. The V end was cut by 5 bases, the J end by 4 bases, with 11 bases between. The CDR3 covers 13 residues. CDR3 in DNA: TGTGCCAGCAGTCTGACAGCAGTCTATGGCTACACCTTC. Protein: CASSLTAVYGYTF.

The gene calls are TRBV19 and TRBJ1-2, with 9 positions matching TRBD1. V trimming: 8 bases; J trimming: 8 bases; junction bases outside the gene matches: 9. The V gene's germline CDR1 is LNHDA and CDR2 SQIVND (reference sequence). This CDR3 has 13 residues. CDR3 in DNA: TGTGCCAGTGCTACCTGGACAGGGGACGGCTACACCTTC. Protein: CASATWTGDGYTF.

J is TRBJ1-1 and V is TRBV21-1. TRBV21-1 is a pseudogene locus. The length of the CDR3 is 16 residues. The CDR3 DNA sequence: TGTGCCAGCAGCAAAGCGGCGGGAATAATGAACACTGAAGCTTTCTTT. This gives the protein CASSKAAGIMNTEAFF.

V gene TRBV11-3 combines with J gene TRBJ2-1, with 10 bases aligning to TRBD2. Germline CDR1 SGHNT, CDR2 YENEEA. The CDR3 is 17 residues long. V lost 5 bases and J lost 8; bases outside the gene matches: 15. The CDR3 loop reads CASSQSWTSGLFDEQFF. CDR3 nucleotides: TGTGCCAGCAGCCAATCCTGGACTAGCGGCTTATTCGATGAGCAGTTCTTC.

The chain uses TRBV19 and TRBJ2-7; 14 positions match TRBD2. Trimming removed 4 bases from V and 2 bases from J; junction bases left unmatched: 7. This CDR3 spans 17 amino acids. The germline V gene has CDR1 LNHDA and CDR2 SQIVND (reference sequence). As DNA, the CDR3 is TGTGCCAGTAGTACTTCCGGGACTAGCGGGAGAGCCTACGAGCAGTACTTC. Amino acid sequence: CASSTSGTSGRAYEQYF.

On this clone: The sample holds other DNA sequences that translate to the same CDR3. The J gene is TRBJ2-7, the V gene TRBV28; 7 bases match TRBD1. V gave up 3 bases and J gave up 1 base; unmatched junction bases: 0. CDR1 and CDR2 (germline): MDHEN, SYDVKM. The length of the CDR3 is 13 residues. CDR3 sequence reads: CASSLTGSYEQYF. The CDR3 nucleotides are TGTGCCAGCAGTTTGACAGGGTCCTACGAGCAGTACTTC.

The CDR3 DNA follows: TGCGCCAGCAGCTTGGCCTCGGGAGCGGCCTACAATGAGCAGTTCTTC. Its protein is CASSLASGAAYNEQFF. The chain uses TRBV5-1 and TRBJ2-1; a weak D match, TRBD2 (6 bases). V lost 0 bases and J lost 2, with 12 bases in between. This CDR3 comprises 16 residues. The V gene's germline CDR1 is SGHRS and CDR2 YFSETQ.

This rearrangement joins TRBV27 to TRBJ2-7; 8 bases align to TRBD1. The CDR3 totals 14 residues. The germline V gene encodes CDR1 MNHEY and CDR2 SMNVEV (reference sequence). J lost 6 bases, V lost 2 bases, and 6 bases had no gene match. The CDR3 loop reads CASSLGTGRSEQYF. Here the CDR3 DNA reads TGTGCCAGCAGTTTAGGGACAGGCCGTAGCGAGCAGTACTTC.

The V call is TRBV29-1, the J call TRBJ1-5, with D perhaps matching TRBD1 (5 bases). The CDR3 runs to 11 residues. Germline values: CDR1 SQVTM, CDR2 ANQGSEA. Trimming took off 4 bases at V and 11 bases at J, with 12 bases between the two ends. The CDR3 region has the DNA TGCAGCGTTGTAAAAGGGGAAGCCCAGCATTTT. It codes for CSVVKGEAQHF.

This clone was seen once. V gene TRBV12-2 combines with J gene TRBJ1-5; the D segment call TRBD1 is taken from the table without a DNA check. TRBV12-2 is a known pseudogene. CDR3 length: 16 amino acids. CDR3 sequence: CASRSEGATSNQPQHF. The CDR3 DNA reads TGTGCAAGTCGCTCAGAGGGGGCGACTAGCAATCAGCCCCAGCATTTT.

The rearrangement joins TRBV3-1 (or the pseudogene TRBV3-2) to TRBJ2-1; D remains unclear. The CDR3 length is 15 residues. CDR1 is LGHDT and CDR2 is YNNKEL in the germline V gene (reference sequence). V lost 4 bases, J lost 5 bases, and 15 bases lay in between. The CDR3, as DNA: TGTGCCAGCAGCCCCCCTTGGAGTCTGAACAATGAGCAGTTCTTC. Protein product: CASSPPWSLNNEQFF.

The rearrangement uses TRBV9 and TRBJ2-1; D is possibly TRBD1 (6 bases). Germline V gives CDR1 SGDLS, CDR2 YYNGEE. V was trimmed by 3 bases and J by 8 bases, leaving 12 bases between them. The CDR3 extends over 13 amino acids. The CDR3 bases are TGTGCCAGCAGCGAGGGGGTTGTCCATGAGCAGTTCTTC. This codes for CASSEGVVHEQFF. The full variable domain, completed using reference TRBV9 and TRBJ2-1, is DSGVTQTPKHLITATGQRVTLRCSPRSGDLSVYWYQQSLDQGLQFLIQYYNGEERAKGNILERFSAQQFPDLHSELNLSSLELGDSALYFCASSEGVVHEQFFGPGTRLTVL.

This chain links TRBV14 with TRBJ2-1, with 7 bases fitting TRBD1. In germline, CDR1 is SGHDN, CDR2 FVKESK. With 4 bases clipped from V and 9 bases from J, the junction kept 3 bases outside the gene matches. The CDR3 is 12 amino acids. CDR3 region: CASSLQGSEQFF. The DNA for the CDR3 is TGTGCCAGCAGCCTACAGGGGAGTGAGCAGTTCTTC.

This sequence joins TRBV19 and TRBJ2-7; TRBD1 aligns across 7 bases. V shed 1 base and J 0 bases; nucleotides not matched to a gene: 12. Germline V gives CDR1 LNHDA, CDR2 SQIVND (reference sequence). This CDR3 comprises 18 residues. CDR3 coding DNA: TGTGCCAGTAGTATAGTCCTACCAGGGGGTTCGAACTCCTACGAGCAGTACTTC. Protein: CASSIVLPGGSNSYEQYF.

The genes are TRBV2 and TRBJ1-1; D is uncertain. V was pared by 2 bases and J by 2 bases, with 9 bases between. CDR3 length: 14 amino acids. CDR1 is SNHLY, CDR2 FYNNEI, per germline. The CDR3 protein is CASSESTANTEAFF. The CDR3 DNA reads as TGTGCCAGCAGTGAATCAACAGCCAACACTGAAGCTTTCTTT.

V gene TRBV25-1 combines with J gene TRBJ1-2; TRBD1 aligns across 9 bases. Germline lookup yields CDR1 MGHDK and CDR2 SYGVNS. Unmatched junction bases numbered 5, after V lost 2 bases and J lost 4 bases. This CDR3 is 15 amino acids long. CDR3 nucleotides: TGTGCCAGCAGTGAAGCCGGGACAGGGTCCTATGGCTACACCTTC. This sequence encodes CASSEAGTGSYGYTF.

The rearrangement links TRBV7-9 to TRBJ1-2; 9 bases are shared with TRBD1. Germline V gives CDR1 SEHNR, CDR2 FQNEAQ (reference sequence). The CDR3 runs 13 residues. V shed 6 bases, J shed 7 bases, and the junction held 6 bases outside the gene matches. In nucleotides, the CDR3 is TGTGCCAGCAGGGGGACAGGGTCGGGTGGCTACACCTTC. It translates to CASRGTGSGGYTF.

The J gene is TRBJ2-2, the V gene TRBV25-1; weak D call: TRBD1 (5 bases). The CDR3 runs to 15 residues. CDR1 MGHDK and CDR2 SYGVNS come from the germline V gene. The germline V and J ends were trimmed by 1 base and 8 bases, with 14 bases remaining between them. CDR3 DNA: TGTGCCAGCAGTGAATTAGGGGCAGGAGTGGGGGAGCTGTTTTTT. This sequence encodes CASSELGAGVGELFF. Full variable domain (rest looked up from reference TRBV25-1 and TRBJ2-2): EADIYQTPRYLVIGTGKKITLECSQTMGHDKMYWYQQDPGMELHLIHYSYGVNSTEKGDLSSESTVSRIRTEHFPLTLESARPSHTSQYLCASSELGAGVGELFFGEGSRLTVL.

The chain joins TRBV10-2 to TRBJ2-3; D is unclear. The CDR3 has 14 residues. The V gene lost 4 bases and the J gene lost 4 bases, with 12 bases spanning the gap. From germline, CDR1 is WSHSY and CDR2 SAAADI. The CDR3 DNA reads TGCGCCAGCAGTGTATTGGTAGTGGCAGATACGCAGTATTTT. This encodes CASSVLVVADTQYF.

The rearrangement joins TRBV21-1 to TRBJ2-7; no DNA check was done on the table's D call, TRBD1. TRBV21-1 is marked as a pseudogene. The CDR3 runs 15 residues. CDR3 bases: TGTGCCAGCAGCAAAGGGCGGGACAGCAACTACGAGCAGTACTTC. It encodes CASSKGRDSNYEQYF.

The CDR3 region has the DNA TGCGCCAGCAGCCCAATCGGGAGAAGGAATGAGCAGTTCTTC. Encoded protein: CASSPIGRRNEQFF. The V call is TRBV4-1, the J call TRBJ2-1; possible D gene TRBD2, 6 bases. The germline V gene has CDR1 MGHRA and CDR2 YSYEKL. The CDR3 runs 14 residues. Trimming removed 4 bases from V and 7 bases from J, with 14 bases in between.

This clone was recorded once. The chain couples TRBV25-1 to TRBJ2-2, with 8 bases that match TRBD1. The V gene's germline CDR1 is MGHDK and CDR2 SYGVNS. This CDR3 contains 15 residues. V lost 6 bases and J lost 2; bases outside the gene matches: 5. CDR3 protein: CASRKTGANTGELFF. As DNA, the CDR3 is TGTGCCAGCAGAAAGACAGGGGCTAACACCGGGGAGCTGTTTTTT.

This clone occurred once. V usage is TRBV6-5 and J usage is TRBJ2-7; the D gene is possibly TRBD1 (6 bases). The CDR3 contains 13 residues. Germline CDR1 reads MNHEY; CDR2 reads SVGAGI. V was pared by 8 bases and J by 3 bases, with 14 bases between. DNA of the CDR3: TGTGCCAGCCTATCAGGGGCGTACTACGAGCAGTACTTC. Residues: CASLSGAYYEQYF.